One and the same sample provided the 14 T cell receptor beta chains below, sequenced in a study of human T cells and chemical hapten exposure. TCRdb called the RACE reads again in MiXCR, with one record for every CDR3 protein. Of 150,000 to 200,000 distinct CDR3 sequences in the sample, 24% were seen once. This sample's time point: patch test 3, about 24 weeks after DPC sensitization. Treatment described: therapeutic diphenylcyclopropenone sensitization with weekly scalp DPC. The sequencing used whole blood, collected in connection with sensitization to the hapten diphenylcyclopropenone (DPC). These receptors came from a woman aged 40-49 years with alopecia areata. Some clones in this sample may be carry-over from other donors' samples.

This CDR3 reads CASSARSSGDYEQYF. The CDR3 coding sequence is TGTGCCAGCAGTGCAAGGTCTAGCGGGGACTACGAGCAGTACTTC. The V and J genes are TRBV6-1 and TRBJ2-7; 9 positions match TRBD2. Germline-derived CDR1 and CDR2 are MNHNS and SASEGT. With 4 bases clipped from V and 3 bases from J, the junction kept 7 bases outside the gene matches. CDR3 length equals 15 residues.

This clonotype was picked up a small number of times. The chain recombines TRBV27 with TRBJ2-7; 8 bases align to TRBD1. The CDR3 loop spans 15 amino acids. Germline CDR1 MNHEY, CDR2 SMNVEV (reference sequence). With 8 bases clipped from V and 2 bases from J, the junction kept 11 bases outside the gene matches. The CDR3 protein is CASSQGAGPAYEQYF. The CDR3 DNA sequence: TGTGCCAGCTCTCAGGGGGCAGGGCCTGCCTACGAGCAGTACTTC.

This chain connects TRBV7-2 to TRBJ2-7; possible D gene TRBD2, 6 bases. The germline CDR1 and CDR2 sequences are SGHTA and FQGNSA. With 5 bases removed from V and 5 bases from J, the gap between germline ends came to 16 bases. This CDR3 is built from 14 residues. The CDR3 sequence is CASSPGVPLHEQYF. The CDR3 coding sequence is TGTGCCAGCAGCCCGGGGGTCCCCCTCCACGAGCAGTACTTC.

There are a few counts of this clonotype. The chain is built from TRBV12-3 or TRBV12-4 and TRBJ2-1, with D hard to call. CDR3 length: 12 amino acids. The V end lost 6 bases, the J end lost 5 bases, and 8 bases lay between the germline ends. The CDR3 DNA sequence: TGTGCCAGCAGCCCTCAGGACAATGAGCAGTTCTTC. It encodes CASSPQDNEQFF.

The J gene is TRBJ2-3, the V gene TRBV29-1; D may be TRBD2 (6 bases). CDR3 length equals 12 residues. The germline V gene has CDR1 SQVTM and CDR2 ANQGSEA. V gave up 3 bases and J gave up 4 bases, with 8 bases separating them. CDR3 sequence reads: CSVDASADTQYF. The CDR3 coding sequence is TGCAGCGTTGATGCTAGCGCAGATACGCAGTATTTT.

V and J are TRBV7-9 and TRBJ1-4; D unclear. The CDR3 consists of 12 residues. Per the germline V gene, CDR1 is SEHNR and CDR2 is FQNEAQ (reference sequence). V was pared by 2 bases and J by 8 bases, with 6 bases between. DNA of the CDR3: TGTGCCAGCAGCTTAAACCGGGAAAAACTGTTTTTT. Translation gives CASSLNREKLFF.

The chain employs TRBV6-2 or TRBV6-3 and TRBJ2-7; the match to TRBD1 covers 9 bases. The CDR3 runs 15 residues. Unmatched junction bases numbered 7, after V lost 6 bases and J lost 1 base. Germline V lookup: CDR1 MNHEY, CDR2 SVGEGT. CDR3 sequence: CASSPTGTGSYEQYF. In DNA form, the CDR3 reads TGTGCCAGCAGCCCCACCGGGACAGGGTCCTACGAGCAGTACTTC.

V usage is TRBV20-1 and J usage is TRBJ1-5, with 7 bases matching TRBD1. V gave up 3 bases and J gave up 3 bases; unmatched junction bases: 5. CDR1 and CDR2 from the germline V gene are DFQATT and SNEGSKA (reference sequence). The CDR3 spans 14 residues. The DNA of the CDR3 is TGCAGTGCTAGCGGGGACAGATACAATCAGCCCCAGCATTTT. This codes for CSASGDRYNQPQHF.

This clonotype was seen a few times. For the CDR3, the DNA is TGCGCCAGCATCCGTACAGGGGACACTGAAGCTTTCTTT. Translating gives CASIRTGDTEAFF. V gene TRBV4-1 combines with J gene TRBJ1-1; TRBD1 aligns across 7 bases. Per the germline V gene, CDR1 is MGHRA and CDR2 is YSYEKL. Trimming at V came to 7 bases and at J to 3 bases, leaving 5 bases not matched to a gene. This CDR3 has 13 residues.

In DNA form, the CDR3 reads TGCAGTGCTATTCCGTCGGTCGTTCAGCCCCAGCATTTT. Translation: CSAIPSVVQPQHF. The chain links TRBV20-1 to TRBJ1-5, with unresolved D. The CDR3 covers 13 residues. V dropped 4 bases and J dropped 6 bases, with 13 bases sitting between them. Germline assignment: CDR1 DFQATT and CDR2 SNEGSKA (reference sequence).

Only a few counts were recorded for this clonotype. V gene TRBV7-2 combines with J gene TRBJ2-1, with D perhaps matching TRBD2 (6 bases). This CDR3 is 13 amino acids long. Trimming took 5 bases from V and 9 from J, leaving 14 bases between them. CDR1 and CDR2 from the germline V gene are SGHTA and FQGNSA. CDR3 amino acids: CASSPRGWGEQFF. The CDR3 nucleotides are TGTGCCAGCAGCCCCCGGGGGTGGGGTGAGCAGTTCTTC.

The V and J genes are TRBV3-1 and TRBJ1-3, with 7 bases lining up with TRBD1. CDR1 and CDR2 (germline): LGHDT, YNNKEL (reference sequence). J was trimmed by 0 bases and V by 6 bases; bases with no gene match: 2. The CDR3 has 14 amino acids. The CDR3 nucleotides read TGTGCCAGCAGAAGGACAGGCTCTGGAAACACCATATATTTT. This encodes CASRRTGSGNTIYF.

V is TRBV6-5 and J is TRBJ2-1; TRBD2 aligns across 7 bases. The CDR3 totals 14 residues. Germline V gene data show CDR1 as MNHEY and CDR2 as SVGAGI. V shed 7 bases, J shed 10 bases, and the junction held 13 bases outside the gene matches. The CDR3 DNA reads as TGTGCCAGCAAAAATGATTGGGGCGGGGGAGAGCAGTTCTTC. Translated, it gives CASKNDWGGGEQFF.

The chain carries TRBV6-2 or TRBV6-3 and TRBJ2-7; D is unclear. Germline V gene lookup returns CDR1 MNHEY and CDR2 SVGEGT. V lost 8 bases to trimming and J lost 3 bases, with 8 bases between them. CDR3 length: 11 amino acids. The CDR3 sequence is CASRRNYEQYF. CDR3 sequence (DNA): TGTGCCAGCCGACGAAACTACGAGCAGTACTTC.